This is a list of T cell receptor beta chains from one sample in a study of immune characterization of retroperitoneal liposarcoma. Via MiXCR, TCRdb re-called the PCR reads, giving one row per CDR3 protein. The data contain several thousand distinct CDR3 sequences, over 25% of them seen just once; the ten biggest clones take up 35% to 50%. What was sequenced was blood. Receptor source: a male donor with retroperitoneal liposarcoma. The conserved cysteine and the conserved F or W are not part of the CDR3 here. The order of the fields is CDR3 protein, V gene, J gene.

CDR3: ASSYQAGVPQY; V: TRBV6-1; J: TRBJ2-3
CDR3: ASSYRQGGSYNEQF; V: TRBV12-3/TRBV12-4; J: TRBJ2-1
CDR3: ASSLTGESSYNEQF; V: TRBV7-6; J: TRBJ2-1
CDR3: ASSLNRGSTEAF; V: TRBV27; J: TRBJ1-1
CDR3: ASSWGRTTQEQF; V: TRBV6-5; J: TRBJ2-1
CDR3: ASSPRDREAIGANVLT; V: TRBV11-3; J: TRBJ2-6
CDR3: ASSPEGTMGEKLF; V: TRBV7-6; J: TRBJ1-4
CDR3: ASSLGGSSYNEQF; V: TRBV5-4; J: TRBJ2-1
CDR3: ASRRVPEQY; V: TRBV7-3; J: .
CDR3: SARDPRGNTIY; V: TRBV20-1; J: TRBJ1-3
CDR3: ASSPGHLTQKTQY; V: TRBV27; J: TRBJ2-5
CDR3: AWTAYGDRDNYGYT; V: TRBV30; J: TRBJ1-2
CDR3: ASSSLGQGPYEQY; V: TRBV11-2; J: TRBJ2-7